This T cell receptor (beta chain) stems from a study of T cell responses to AZD1222 COVID-19 vaccine. In the study overall: Second doses were pooled across both intervals (about 4 or about 12 weeks).

Whole-study results and caveats: Unmutated variant regions are reportedly targeted by nearly half of spike-specific TCRs. When two AZD1222 doses had been given, Spike-specific TCR breadth and depth rose. Repertoires were collected only later (after the peak T cell response had occurred).

Profiled with immunoSEQ multiplex PCR; TCRdb holds only in-frame clones, not every one. The sample shows 150,000 to 200,000 clones, 87% of them seen only once. Trimming pared 0 bases from V and 1 base from J, leaving 4 bases between. This CDR3 is built from 13 residues. Germline assignment: CDR1 SGHRS and CDR2 YFSETQ. Notes on this clone: Its antigen is unidentified. This same CDR3 is encoded by further DNA sequences in the sample.

The sample here was peripheral blood, taken on day 0 of AZD1222 vaccination. This receptor was obtained from an adult in good health. The gene calls are TRBV5-1 and TRBJ1-1, with D unclear. The DNA of the CDR3 is TGCGCCAGCAGCTTGGCAAGGAACACTGAAGCTTTCTTT. Its protein product is CASSLARNTEAFF.